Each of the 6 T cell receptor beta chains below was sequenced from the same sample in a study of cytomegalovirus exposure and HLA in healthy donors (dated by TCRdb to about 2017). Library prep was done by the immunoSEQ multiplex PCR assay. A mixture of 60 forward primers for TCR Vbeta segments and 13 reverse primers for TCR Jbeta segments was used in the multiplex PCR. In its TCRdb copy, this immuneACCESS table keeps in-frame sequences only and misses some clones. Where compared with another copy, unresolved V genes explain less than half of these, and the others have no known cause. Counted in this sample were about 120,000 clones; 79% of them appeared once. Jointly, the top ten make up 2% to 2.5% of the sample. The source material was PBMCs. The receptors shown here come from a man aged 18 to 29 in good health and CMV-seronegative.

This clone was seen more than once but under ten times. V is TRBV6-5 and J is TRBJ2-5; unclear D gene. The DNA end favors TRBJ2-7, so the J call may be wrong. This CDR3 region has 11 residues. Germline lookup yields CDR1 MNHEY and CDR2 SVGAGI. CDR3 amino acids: CASSYTYEQYF. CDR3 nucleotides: TGTGCCAGCAGTTACACCTACGAGCAGTACTTC.

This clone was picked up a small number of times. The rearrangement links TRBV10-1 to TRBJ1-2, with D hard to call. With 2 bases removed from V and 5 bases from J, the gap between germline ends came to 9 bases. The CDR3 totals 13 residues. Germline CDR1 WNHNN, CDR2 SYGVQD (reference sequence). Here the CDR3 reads CASSEDTDYGYTF. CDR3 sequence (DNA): TGCGCCAGCAGTGAGGACACCGATTATGGCTACACCTTC.

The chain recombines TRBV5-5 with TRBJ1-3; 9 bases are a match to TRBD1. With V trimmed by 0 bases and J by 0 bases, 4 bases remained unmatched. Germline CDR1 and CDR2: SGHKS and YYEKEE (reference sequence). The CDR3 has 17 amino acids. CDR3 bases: TGTGCCAGCAGCTTGGACAGGGGGCTTCGCTCTGGAAACACCATATATTTT. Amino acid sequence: CASSLDRGLRSGNTIYF.

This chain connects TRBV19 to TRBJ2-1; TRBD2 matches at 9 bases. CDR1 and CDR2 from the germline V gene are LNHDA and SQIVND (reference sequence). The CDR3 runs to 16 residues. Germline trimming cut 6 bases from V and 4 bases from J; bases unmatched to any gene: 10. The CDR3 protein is CASRMGLATSYNEQFF. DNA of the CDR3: TGTGCCAGTAGAATGGGACTAGCCACTTCATACAATGAGCAGTTCTTC.

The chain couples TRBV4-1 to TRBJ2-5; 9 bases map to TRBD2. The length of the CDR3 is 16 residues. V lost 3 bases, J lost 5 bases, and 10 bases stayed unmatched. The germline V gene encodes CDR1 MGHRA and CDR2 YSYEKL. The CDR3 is CASSQPLAGRGETQYF. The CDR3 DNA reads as TGCGCCAGCAGCCAGCCCCTAGCGGGGCGGGGCGAGACCCAGTACTTC.

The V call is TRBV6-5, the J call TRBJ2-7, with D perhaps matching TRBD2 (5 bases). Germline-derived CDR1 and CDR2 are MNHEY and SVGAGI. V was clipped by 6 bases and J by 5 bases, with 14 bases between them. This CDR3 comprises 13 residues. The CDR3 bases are TGTGCCAGCAGCAATGGGCTAGCCGACGAGCAGTACTTC. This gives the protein CASSNGLADEQYF.